These 28 T cell receptor beta chains came from one sample sequenced in a study of human T cells and chemical hapten exposure. In TCRdb, the RACE reads were re-called with MiXCR into one record per CDR3 protein. This sample has tens of thousands of distinct CDR3 sequences; around 9.5% occur once, and the top ten carry approximately 3%. As for time point: patch test 1, 2 weeks after DPC sensitization. Treatment meaning: therapeutic diphenylcyclopropenone sensitization with weekly scalp DPC. Material: whole blood, obtained in connection with sensitization to the hapten diphenylcyclopropenone (DPC). Receptor source: a woman aged 35 to 49 with alopecia areata. Some clones in this sample may be carry-over from other donors' samples.

The chain has TRBV7-8 and TRBJ1-1; 7 bases are shared with TRBD1. CDR1 is SGHVS and CDR2 is FQNEAQ in the germline V gene. V was pared by 1 base and J by 3 bases, with 5 bases of the junction left unmatched. This CDR3 contains 15 residues. CDR3 sequence reads: CASSLERGRDTEAFF. The CDR3 region has the DNA TGTGCCAGCAGCTTAGAGAGGGGGCGCGACACTGAAGCTTTCTTT.

This clonotype has just a few counts. The chain employs TRBV4-1 and TRBJ2-5; D assignment may be TRBD1 or TRBD2 (5 bases each). The V gene lost 4 bases and the J gene lost 8 bases, with 17 bases spanning the gap. The CDR3 has 14 amino acids. Germline V gene lookup returns CDR1 MGHRA and CDR2 YSYEKL. CDR3 bases: TGCGCCAGCAGCCCATTGGGGGTCAGAGATACCCAGTACTTC. This sequence encodes CASSPLGVRDTQYF.

This clonotype was seen repeatedly, ten times or more. V and J are TRBV6-5 and TRBJ1-2; D gene ambiguous. The V end lost 6 bases, the J end lost 3 bases, and 17 bases lay between the germline ends. Germline CDR1 reads MNHEY; CDR2 reads SVGAGI. This CDR3 spans 15 amino acids. The CDR3 is CASSHQALGYYGYTF. The CDR3 DNA follows: TGTGCCAGCAGCCACCAGGCACTGGGCTACTATGGCTACACCTTC.

In its sample, this clonotype was seen many times. The chain carries TRBV5-1 and TRBJ2-7, with unresolved D. Between the trimmed V and J ends, which lost 3 bases and 0 bases, there was a span of 10 bases. CDR1 and CDR2 from the germline V gene are SGHRS and YFSETQ. CDR3 length: 14 amino acids. The CDR3, as DNA: TGCGCCAGCAGCTCCCTCCCAAGCTCCTACGAGCAGTACTTC. Protein sequence: CASSSLPSSYEQYF.

This sequence joins TRBV5-1 and TRBJ2-3, with D uncertain. CDR3 size: 13 residues. In germline, CDR1 is SGHRS, CDR2 YFSETQ. With 4 bases removed from V and 3 bases from J, the gap between germline ends came to 9 bases. The chain's CDR3 is CASSLYVTDTQYF. The CDR3 region has the DNA TGCGCCAGCAGCCTGTACGTGACAGATACGCAGTATTTT.

This clonotype was recorded at least ten times. The V call is TRBV28, the J call TRBJ1-5; the D gene is possibly TRBD1 (5 bases). The ends were cut back, 4 bases at V and 3 bases at J, with 13 bases in the middle. Germline loops: CDR1 MDHEN, CDR2 SYDVKM. The CDR3 covers 15 residues. CDR3 sequence reads: CASSSPGTLNQPQHF. The DNA for the CDR3 is TGTGCCAGCAGTTCACCCGGGACCCTCAATCAGCCCCAGCATTTT.

This clonotype was observed at least ten times. The V call is TRBV5-1, the J call TRBJ2-1, with D unresolved. CDR1 SGHRS and CDR2 YFSETQ come from the germline V gene. V was pared by 0 bases and J by 7 bases, with 5 bases between. The CDR3 loop spans 12 amino acids. Here the CDR3 DNA reads TGCGCCAGCAGCTTGGGGCCGAATGAGCAGTTCTTC. It encodes CASSLGPNEQFF. The full variable domain, completed using reference TRBV5-1 and TRBJ2-1, is KAGVTQTPRYLIKTRGQQVTLSCSPISGHRSVSWYQQTPGQGLQFLFEYFSETQRNKGNFPGRFSGRQFSNSRSEMNVSTLELGDSALYLCASSLGPNEQFFGPGTRLTVL.

At least ten counts were recorded for this clonotype. The chain is built from TRBV29-1 and TRBJ1-5; the D gene is possibly TRBD1 (6 bases). The CDR3 consists of 14 residues. V was cut by 7 bases and J by 0 bases, with 13 bases left in between. From germline, CDR1 is SQVTM and CDR2 ANQGSEA. CDR3 DNA sequence: TGCAGCGGCACATACAGGGCTAGCAATCAGCCCCAGCATTTT. Encoded protein: CSGTYRASNQPQHF.

This clonotype turned up a few times. This chain connects TRBV6-6 to TRBJ1-1, with D uncertain. CDR3 length equals 15 residues. V was cut by 6 bases and J by 1 base, with 15 bases left in between. Looked up from germline, CDR1 is MNHNY and CDR2 is SVGAGI (reference sequence). As DNA, the CDR3 is TGTGCCAGCAGACAGCCCCGGGGTCCGAACACTGAAGCTTTCTTT. It encodes CASRQPRGPNTEAFF.

As regards this clonotype: This may stem from a read error, because a much larger clone lies one nucleotide away. The V and J genes are TRBV19 and TRBJ1-1; 7 nucleotides agree with TRBD1. Per the germline V gene, CDR1 is LNHDA and CDR2 is SQIVND (reference sequence). CDR3 size: 19 residues. Written as DNA, the CDR3 is TGTGCCAGTATGGGCCCGGGTCCTACTCAGGGGGAGAAGAACGCTGAAGCTTTCTTT. Its protein is CASMGPGPTQGEKNAEAFF.

The chain recombines TRBV7-3 with TRBJ2-7, with D maybe TRBD1 (6 bases). Germline V gives CDR1 SGHTA, CDR2 FQGTGA. V was shortened by 5 bases and J by 2 bases, with 13 bases between the two germline ends. This CDR3 contains 14 residues. The CDR3: CASSPQTGPYEQYF. CDR3 sequence (DNA): TGTGCCAGCAGCCCACAGACAGGTCCCTACGAGCAGTACTTC. Full variable domain (outside the CDR3, taken from reference TRBV7-3 and TRBJ2-7): GAGVSQTPSNKVTEKGKYVELRCDPISGHTALYWYRQSLGQGPEFLIYFQGTGAADDSGLPNDRFFAVRPEGSVSTLKIQRTERGDSAVYLCASSPQTGPYEQYFGPGTRLTVT.

The chain combines TRBV28 with TRBJ2-1; 7 bases agree with TRBD2. From germline, CDR1 is MDHEN and CDR2 SYDVKM. Trimming at V came to 10 bases and at J to 8 bases, leaving 14 bases not matched to a gene. The CDR3 consists of 14 residues. The CDR3 sequence is CATTPSGARDEQFF. The CDR3 DNA reads as TGTGCCACCACTCCTAGCGGAGCCCGCGATGAGCAGTTCTTC.

This clonotype has ten or more counts. The genes are TRBV6-2 or TRBV6-3 and TRBJ1-4; D call uncertain. Deletions cut 4 bases from V and 6 bases from J, with 15 bases between. Germline V lookup: CDR1 MNHEY, CDR2 SVGEGT. This CDR3 is 15 amino acids long. This CDR3 reads CASSSHQGIDEKLFF. CDR3 sequence (DNA): TGTGCCAGCAGTTCCCACCAAGGGATCGATGAAAAACTGTTTTTT.

This clonotype was found a few times. The genes are TRBV2 and TRBJ2-7, with D perhaps assigned TRBD1 or TRBD2 (5 bases each). The germline CDR1 and CDR2 sequences are SNHLY and FYNNEI. With 7 bases removed from V and 0 bases from J, the gap between germline ends came to 13 bases. The CDR3 has 14 amino acids. The CDR3: CASKVDTSSYEQYF. CDR3 nucleotide sequence: TGTGCCAGCAAGGTGGACACTAGCTCCTACGAGCAGTACTTC.

The table lists this clonotype with a few counts. The V call is TRBV25-1, the J call TRBJ2-7, with 10 bases lining up with TRBD1. This CDR3 has 15 residues. With 6 bases clipped from V and 5 bases from J, the junction kept 10 bases outside the gene matches. Germline loops: CDR1 MGHDK, CDR2 SYGVNS. This CDR3 reads CASRQPGQGLHEQYF. The CDR3 coding sequence is TGTGCCAGCAGGCAACCGGGACAGGGGCTCCACGAGCAGTACTTC.

There are a few counts of this clonotype. The gene calls are TRBV20-1 and TRBJ1-1; D is uncertain. This CDR3 spans 12 amino acids. V lost 6 bases, J lost 3 bases, and 11 bases lay in between. The germline CDR1 and CDR2 sequences are DFQATT and SNEGSKA (reference sequence). The CDR3 region has the DNA TGCAGTGCCCGAGCTGGGCACACTGAAGCTTTCTTT. It codes for CSARAGHTEAFF.

The V and J genes are TRBV29-1 and TRBJ1-2, with a tentative D call TRBD1 (5 bases). The germline CDR1 and CDR2 sequences are SQVTM and ANQGSEA. V was cut by 2 bases and J by 8 bases, with 12 bases left in between. This CDR3 is 12 amino acids long. The CDR3: CSVEKSGQGYTF. In DNA, the CDR3 is TGCAGCGTTGAAAAGTCAGGGCAAGGCTACACCTTC.

This clonotype was seen many times. V usage is TRBV7-9 and J usage is TRBJ2-2; 7 nucleotides align to TRBD1. The CDR3 is 17 amino acids. Losses at the gene ends were 5 bases for V and 0 bases for J; bases not matched to a gene: 9. Per germline, CDR1 SEHNR and CDR2 FQNEAQ (reference sequence). This CDR3 reads CASSLGYGTANTGELFF. The CDR3 coding sequence is TGTGCCAGCAGCCTAGGATATGGGACAGCGAACACCGGGGAGCTGTTTTTT.

At least ten counts were recorded for this clonotype. The DNA for the CDR3 is TGTGCCAGCAGCTTCCTTACAGGGGTCACCGGGGAGCTGTTTTTT. Protein sequence: CASSFLTGVTGELFF. This chain uses TRBV7-2 with TRBJ2-2; TRBD1 matches at 7 bases. CDR1 and CDR2 (germline): SGHTA, FQGNSA. V shed 3 bases and J 4 bases; nucleotides not matched to a gene: 5. CDR3 length equals 15 residues.

The sample holds a few counts of this clonotype. A much larger clone is a single base away; this may be a read error. The chain recombines TRBV21-1 with TRBJ1-1. TRBV21-1 is termed a pseudogene. The CDR3 consists of 15 residues. The CDR3, as DNA: TGTGCCAGCCCTAAGGTGCCTCCAGTCCCCACTGAAGCTTTCTTT. It is translated as CASPKVPPVPTEAFF.

This clonotype was counted many times. V usage is TRBV5-4 and J usage is TRBJ1-4; perhaps TRBD1 as D (6 bases). Per the germline V gene, CDR1 is SGHNT and CDR2 is YYREEE (reference sequence). V was cut by 3 bases and J by 8 bases, with 17 bases left in between. The CDR3 sequence is 15 residues long. In nucleotides, the CDR3 is TGTGCCAGCAGCTGGGGGCCCGGGACCTTGGAAAAACTGTTTTTT. Translated: CASSWGPGTLEKLFF.

Many counts were recorded for this clonotype. This chain links TRBV20-1 with TRBJ1-1; 8 nucleotides align to TRBD1. The CDR3 runs to 13 residues. Germline loops: CDR1 DFQATT, CDR2 SNEGSKA (reference sequence). The J segment lost 3 bases and the V segment lost 5 bases, leaving 5 bases of the junction unmatched. The chain's CDR3 is CSASGQGYTEAFF. The DNA for the CDR3 is TGCAGTGCTTCCGGACAGGGCTACACTGAAGCTTTCTTT.

This clonotype was observed a few times. The chain joins TRBV6-6 to TRBJ1-2, with 10 bases aligning to TRBD1. This CDR3 contains 13 residues. Germline V gene sequence: CDR1 MNHNY, CDR2 SVGAGI (reference sequence). The CDR3 coding sequence is TGTGCAGGGGGGGACAGGGGTAACTATGGCTACACCTTC. Encoded protein: CAGGDRGNYGYTF.

The J gene is TRBJ2-7, the V gene TRBV5-4; 9 bases are a match to TRBD2. Germline CDR1 SGHNT, CDR2 YYREEE (reference sequence). J lost 2 bases, V lost 0 bases, and 3 bases had no gene match. The CDR3 sequence is 15 residues long. The CDR3 loop reads CASSLDLAGPYEQYF. CDR3 coding DNA: TGTGCCAGCAGCTTGGATCTAGCGGGGCCCTACGAGCAGTACTTC.

Note on this clonotype: A clone one base away is much larger, so this may be a read error. The V and J genes are TRBV7-9 and TRBJ2-4; D remains ambiguous. The CDR3 extends over 16 amino acids. Germline lookup yields CDR1 SEHNR and CDR2 FQNEAQ (reference sequence). The CDR3 DNA sequence: TGTGTCAGCAGCCCCAAGGTGATTCTAGCCAAAAACATTCAGTACTTC. Protein sequence: CVSSPKVILAKNIQYF.

This clonotype was detected many times. The V call is TRBV3-1, the J call TRBJ2-6; unclear D gene. The CDR3 has 13 residues. The germline V gene has CDR1 LGHDT and CDR2 YNNKEL (reference sequence). Trimming left V 1 base short and J 4 bases short, with 2 bases between. CDR3 bases: TGTGCCAGCAGCCAAGGAGGGGCCAACGTCCTGACTTTC. It is translated as CASSQGGANVLTF.

This clonotype was found many times. The V call is TRBV12-3 or TRBV12-4, the J call TRBJ1-5; D perhaps matches TRBD1 (5 bases). V was clipped by 6 bases and J by 1 base, with 10 bases between them. The CDR3 extends over 14 amino acids. CDR3: CASRQGASNQPQHF. For the CDR3, the DNA is TGTGCCAGCAGGCAGGGTGCGAGCAATCAGCCCCAGCATTTT.

The rearrangement uses TRBV5-1 and TRBJ2-1; 10 nucleotides match TRBD1. V lost 4 bases and J lost 1; bases outside the gene matches: 5. This CDR3 comprises 16 residues. Germline V gene sequence: CDR1 SGHRS, CDR2 YFSETQ. The CDR3 is CASSPPDRGSYNEQFF. The CDR3 nucleotides are TGCGCCAGCAGCCCCCCGGACAGGGGGTCCTACAATGAGCAGTTCTTC.